A single sample gave rise to the 29 T cell receptor beta chains below, sequenced in a study of blood T cell repertoires in COVID-19. The protocol was immunoSEQ multiplex PCR, while the TCRdb copy is restricted to in-frame clones and leaves out a portion. Of approximately 180,000 clones detected, 82% appear once; the ten largest clones hold about 5%. Sequencing was done on a sample of PBMCs or T cells enriched from blood (not recorded which). The receptor set was obtained from a woman in her fifties or sixties with acute COVID-19.

This chain links TRBV23-1 with TRBJ2-7; D gene ambiguous. TRBV23-1 is treated as an ORF (open reading frame) with a function not yet certain. V shed 7 bases and J shed 0 bases, with 13 bases lying between them. CDR3 length: 14 residues. The CDR3 sequence is CASTSSDPSYEQYF. The CDR3 nucleotides read TGCGCCAGCACCAGCAGCGATCCCTCCTACGAGCAGTACTTC.

DNA of the CDR3: TGCGCCAGCATCGCTAGCGGGGGGGCAGGGGAGACCCAGTACTTC. Residues: CASIASGGAGETQYF. V and J are TRBV10-2 and TRBJ2-5; 12 nucleotides agree with TRBD2. The CDR3 contains 15 residues. CDR1 and CDR2 from the germline V gene are WSHSY and SAAADI. V lost 7 bases, J lost 5 bases, and 8 bases stayed unmatched.

The rearrangement links TRBV4-3 to TRBJ2-7; D not resolved. The V end was cut by 8 bases, the J end by 7 bases, with 18 bases between. The length of the CDR3 is 13 residues. Germline CDR1 is LGHNA and CDR2 is YSLEER. The CDR3 spells CASGVAGSREQYF. The CDR3 nucleotides are TGCGCCAGCGGAGTAGCCGGATCGAGGGAGCAGTACTTC.

The V gene is TRBV19, the J gene TRBJ1-1, with 8 bases fitting TRBD1. J lost 2 bases, V lost 5 bases, and 7 bases had no gene match. This CDR3 is 15 amino acids long. CDR1 is LNHDA and CDR2 is SQIVND in the germline V gene (reference sequence). The CDR3 sequence: CASSLSQGVNTEAFF. The CDR3 DNA reads as TGTGCCAGTAGTCTGTCACAGGGGGTAAACACTGAAGCTTTCTTT. Full variable domain (outside the CDR3, taken from reference TRBV19 and TRBJ1-1): DGGITQSPKYLFRKEGQNVTLSCEQNLNHDAMYWYRQDPGQGLRLIYYSQIVNDFQKGDIAEGYSVSREKKESFPLTVTSAQKNPTAFYLCASSLSQGVNTEAFFGQGTRLTVV.

A single count supports this clone. CDR3 protein: CASSKNRGRSGANVLTF. The CDR3 DNA sequence: TGTGCCAGTAGCAAAAACAGGGGGCGCTCTGGGGCCAACGTCCTGACTTTC. The V gene is TRBV19, the J gene TRBJ2-6; TRBD1 aligns across 9 bases. The CDR3 is 17 residues long. V lost 6 bases to trimming and J lost 0 bases; unmatched junction nucleotides: 6. Germline CDR1 is LNHDA and CDR2 is SQIVND (reference sequence).

This sequence joins TRBV10-1 and TRBJ2-1; D perhaps matches TRBD2 (7 bases). This CDR3 has 15 residues. Germline V gene data show CDR1 as WNHNN and CDR2 as SYGVQD (reference sequence). The V end was cut by 1 base, the J end by 4 bases, with 11 bases between. The CDR3 nucleotides are TGCGCCAGCAGTGAGTTGCGGGGGCCATACAATGAGCAGTTCTTC. Translation: CASSELRGPYNEQFF.

This sequence joins TRBV6-5 and TRBJ2-1, with 8 bases fitting TRBD2. The germline V gene encodes CDR1 MNHEY and CDR2 SVGAGI. V lost 0 bases and J lost 4; bases outside the gene matches: 5. The CDR3 has 16 residues. Written as DNA, the CDR3 is TGTGCCAGCAGTTACTCGTCCGCTAGCGGGTACAATGAGCAGTTCTTC. Its translation: CASSYSSASGYNEQFF.

The rearrangement uses TRBV7-9 and TRBJ1-4; TRBD1 matches at 7 bases. The CDR3 sequence is 14 residues long. CDR1 and CDR2 from the germline V gene are SEHNR and FQNEAQ (reference sequence). The J segment lost 8 bases and the V segment lost 7 bases, leaving 10 bases of the junction unmatched. CDR3 protein: CASTNKGAEEKLFF. The CDR3 DNA sequence: TGTGCCAGCACCAATAAGGGGGCTGAGGAAAAACTGTTTTTT.

Comment on this clone: The same CDR3 is also encoded by other DNA sequences in this sample. This sequence joins TRBV9 and TRBJ2-5, with TRBD2 matching over 11 bases. The CDR3 covers 16 residues. V trimming: 3 bases; J trimming: 2 bases; junction bases outside the gene matches: 6. CDR1 SGDLS and CDR2 YYNGEE come from the germline V gene. This CDR3 reads CASSASGTSGQETQYF. The CDR3 DNA reads as TGTGCCAGCAGCGCCAGCGGGACTAGCGGACAAGAGACCCAGTACTTC.

In this sample, this clone turned up a few times. The gene calls are TRBV6-2 or TRBV6-3 and TRBJ1-4; D may be TRBD1 (6 bases). Germline V lookup: CDR1 MNHEY, CDR2 SVGEGT. With 2 bases removed from V and 6 bases from J, the gap between germline ends came to 13 bases. The CDR3 has 15 residues. The CDR3 protein is CASSYGRGRYEKLFF. The CDR3 DNA sequence: TGTGCCAGCAGTTACGGGCGGGGGCGTTATGAAAAACTGTTTTTT.

The rearrangement links TRBV6-5 to TRBJ2-1; tentatively, D is TRBD1 (6 bases). In germline, CDR1 is MNHEY, CDR2 SVGAGI. The germline V and J ends were trimmed by 6 bases and 8 bases, with 11 bases remaining between them. The CDR3 sequence is 12 residues long. The CDR3 nucleotides read TGTGCCAGCAGCCGCCAGGGGTATGAGCAGTTCTTC. Translation: CASSRQGYEQFF.

The J gene is TRBJ1-4, the V gene TRBV7-2; tentative D call: TRBD1 (5 bases). The CDR3 covers 14 residues. CDR1 is SGHTA, CDR2 FQGNSA, per germline. With 5 bases removed from V and 0 bases from J, the gap between germline ends came to 7 bases. DNA for the CDR3: TGTGCCAGCAGCCCAGGGTCAACTAATGAAAAACTGTTTTTT. Amino acid sequence: CASSPGSTNEKLFF.

V gene TRBV4-3 combines with J gene TRBJ2-5, with 7 bases fitting TRBD2. The V and J ends lost 1 base and 5 bases, in that order; junction bases with no gene match: 7. Germline CDR1 LGHNA, CDR2 YSLEER. This CDR3 spans 15 amino acids. As DNA, the CDR3 is TGCGCCAGCAGCCAAGGCGGGGGAGGGGTGGAGACCCAGTACTTC. This codes for CASSQGGGGVETQYF.

This clone came up once. The chain recombines TRBV10-3 with TRBJ2-1; 8 nucleotides line up with TRBD2. Germline trimming cut 7 bases from V and 8 bases from J; bases unmatched to any gene: 7. The CDR3 totals 13 residues. Germline lookup yields CDR1 ENHRY and CDR2 SYGVKD. Here the CDR3 reads CAITEGAGDEQFF. In DNA form, the CDR3 reads TGTGCCATCACCGAGGGAGCGGGAGATGAGCAGTTCTTC.

V usage is TRBV4-3 and J usage is TRBJ1-1, with 7 bases aligning to TRBD1. Germline CDR1 and CDR2: LGHNA and YSLEER. The J segment lost 2 bases and the V segment lost 0 bases, leaving 6 bases of the junction unmatched. The CDR3 has 16 residues. CDR3 nucleotide sequence: TGCGCCAGCAGCCAAGATCTTGGGACAGCCAACACTGAAGCTTTCTTT. It encodes CASSQDLGTANTEAFF.

This chain joins TRBV27 and TRBJ1-3, with a possible D match to TRBD1 (6 bases). Trimming stripped 6 bases from V and 3 bases from J, with 12 bases between. This CDR3 has 14 amino acids. CDR1 is MNHEY, CDR2 SMNVEV, per germline (reference sequence). The CDR3, as DNA: TGTGCCAGCAGCATGGACAGTCGTGGAAACACCATATATTTT. This sequence encodes CASSMDSRGNTIYF.

V and J are TRBV19 and TRBJ2-7, with a tentative D call TRBD2 (7 bases). This CDR3 region has 13 residues. The germline V and J ends were trimmed by 3 bases and 9 bases, with 15 bases remaining between them. Germline CDR1 is LNHDA and CDR2 is SQIVND (reference sequence). Here the CDR3 DNA reads TGTGCCAGTAGTATCAAGGCGGGGGCCGGGCAGTACTTC. Translating gives CASSIKAGAGQYF.

This chain uses TRBV23-1 with TRBJ1-2; D is perhaps TRBD1 (6 bases). TRBV23-1 is given ORF status, its function remaining uncertain. V dropped 3 bases and J dropped 5 bases, with 16 bases sitting between them. The CDR3 contains 15 residues. For the CDR3, the DNA is TGCGCCAGCAGTCATCGGGACACCCAAGGGTATGGCTACACCTTC. Translated, it gives CASSHRDTQGYGYTF.

This chain connects TRBV20-1 to TRBJ2-2; D unresolved. CDR1 is DFQATT, CDR2 SNEGSKA, per germline (reference sequence). V lost 3 bases, J lost 1 base, and 6 bases lay in between. The CDR3 has 13 amino acids. The CDR3 sequence is CSASDGNTGELFF. Written as DNA, the CDR3 is TGCAGTGCTAGTGACGGGAACACCGGGGAGCTGTTTTTT.

The rearrangement uses TRBV20-1 and TRBJ2-5, with D possibly matching TRBD2 (5 bases). CDR3 length equals 11 residues. Trimming left V 3 bases short and J 6 bases short, with 8 bases between. Germline loops: CDR1 DFQATT, CDR2 SNEGSKA (reference sequence). This chain's CDR3 is CSARSGKTQYF. In DNA, the CDR3 is TGCAGTGCTAGGAGCGGAAAGACCCAGTACTTC.

The chain uses TRBV6-5 and TRBJ1-5; D remains ambiguous. The CDR3 has 14 residues. The V end was cut by 2 bases, the J end by 4 bases, with 9 bases between. CDR1 MNHEY and CDR2 SVGAGI come from the germline V gene. CDR3 bases: TGTGCCAGCAGTTACGGACTCACTAATCAGCCCCAGCATTTT. Protein sequence: CASSYGLTNQPQHF.

The chain's CDR3 is CASSLAVGGTGTGELFF. In DNA, the CDR3 is TGTGCCAGCAGCTTGGCAGTTGGAGGGACTGGGACCGGGGAGCTGTTTTTT. The V gene is TRBV5-6, the J gene TRBJ2-2; weak D call: TRBD2 (6 bases). The V end was cut by 0 bases, the J end by 5 bases, with 17 bases between. Germline V gene sequence: CDR1 SGHDT, CDR2 YYEEEE. The CDR3 length is 17 residues.

This clone has only one observation. V usage is TRBV10-2 and J usage is TRBJ2-1, with 12 positions matching TRBD1. The CDR3 runs to 14 residues. CDR1 and CDR2 from the germline V gene are WSHSY and SAAADI. J gave up 8 bases and V 4 bases, and 3 bases lay outside the gene matches. The CDR3 coding sequence is TGCGCCAGCAGTGGGGACAGGGGGCGGGATGAGCAGTTCTTC. Protein: CASSGDRGRDEQFF.

The chain combines TRBV4-3 with TRBJ1-1; tentative D call: TRBD1 (5 bases). Germline-derived CDR1 and CDR2 are LGHNA and YSLEER. Trimming stripped 2 bases from V and 4 bases from J, with 14 bases between. This CDR3 is 15 amino acids long. The CDR3 reads CASSQNTWGVTEAFF. As DNA, the CDR3 is TGCGCCAGCAGCCAAAACACCTGGGGGGTCACTGAAGCTTTCTTT.

This clone was picked up one time. One end of the junction fails to match germline, which may point to a read error. J is TRBJ2-1 and V is TRBV6-1; tentative D call: TRBD1 (6 bases). The length of the CDR3 is 15 residues. CDR1 and CDR2 from the germline V gene are MNHNS and SASEGT. The CDR3 DNA sequence: TGTGCCAGCAGAGAAGAGGGGGTTAATGCCAATGAGCAGTTCTTC. This gives the protein CASREEGVNANEQFF.

The chain joins TRBV6-2 or TRBV6-3 to TRBJ1-2; 8 nucleotides align to TRBD1. After removal of 6 bases from V and 5 bases from J, the junction contained 11 bases not matched to a gene. The CDR3 totals 15 residues. Germline V gene lookup returns CDR1 MNHEY and CDR2 SVGEGT. The CDR3, as DNA: TGTGCCAGCAGCGAAACCAGGGGGCAAGGATATGGCTACACCTTC. Translation: CASSETRGQGYGYTF.

This chain uses TRBV5-4 with TRBJ2-4; 10 nucleotides match TRBD2. Germline CDR1 is SGHNT and CDR2 is YYREEE (reference sequence). This CDR3 contains 19 residues. The V and J ends lost 2 bases and 1 base, in that order; junction bases with no gene match: 12. The CDR3 loop is CASSFYPSGGARAKNIQYF. CDR3 DNA sequence: TGTGCCAGCAGCTTTTATCCCAGCGGGGGGGCGAGGGCCAAAAACATTCAGTACTTC.

CDR3 DNA: TGCGCCAGCAGCCACGGTCCGGGGGAAGAGACCCAGTACTTC. It yields the protein CASSHGPGEETQYF. The V gene is TRBV4-1, the J gene TRBJ2-5; D is perhaps TRBD2 (6 bases). The ends were cut back, 3 bases at V and 3 bases at J, with 11 bases in the middle. The CDR3 spans 14 residues. The germline CDR1 and CDR2 sequences are MGHRA and YSYEKL.

The rearrangement uses TRBV14 and TRBJ2-3; 9 bases are shared with TRBD2. CDR3 size: 15 residues. J was trimmed by 1 base and V by 4 bases; bases with no gene match: 3. Germline-derived CDR1 and CDR2 are SGHDN and FVKESK. The chain's CDR3 is CASSRLAGGTDTQYF. Here the CDR3 DNA reads TGTGCCAGCAGCCGGTTAGCGGGAGGCACAGATACGCAGTATTTT.